The next 29 T cell receptor beta chains were all read from a single sample in a study of shared clonotypes between healthy human individuals. Generated by immunoSEQ multiplex PCR, the TCRdb table keeps only in-frame clones and is missing some. The table includes 800,000 to 950,000 clones, about 97% detected once. CD8 cells regarded as naive lacked CD45RO, were positively chosen for CCR7, and omitted terminally differentiated effector memory CD45RA+ cells. The specimen sequenced was naive CD8+ T cells sorted from blood. Every receptor here comes from a man aged 25-45 years in good health.

The chain joins TRBV30 to TRBJ1-5; 9 bases match TRBD1. Germline CDR1 GTSNPN, CDR2 SVGIG (reference sequence). With V trimmed by 3 bases and J by 4 bases, 4 bases remained unmatched. The CDR3 is 14 amino acids. The CDR3 region is CAWREGTGNQPQHF. The CDR3 DNA reads TGTGCCTGGAGGGAGGGGACAGGGAATCAGCCCCAGCATTTT.

V and J are TRBV7-2 and TRBJ2-7; D may be TRBD1 (6 bases). Trimming cost V 5 bases and J 3 bases, with 14 bases left between them. Germline loops: CDR1 SGHTA, CDR2 FQGNSA. This CDR3 has 14 residues. CDR3 in amino acids: CASSRGQGGYEQYF. The CDR3, as DNA: TGTGCCAGCAGCCGGGGACAAGGAGGCTACGAGCAGTACTTC.

The rearrangement joins TRBV5-8 to TRBJ2-2, with 7 bases identical to TRBD1. CDR3 size: 15 residues. Germline values: CDR1 SGHTS, CDR2 YDEGEE. V lost 0 bases to trimming and J lost 4 bases; unmatched junction nucleotides: 3. DNA of the CDR3: TGTGCCAGCAGCTTGGCCTACAGGGGCACCGGGGAGCTGTTTTTT. Encoded protein: CASSLAYRGTGELFF. Variable domain in full (rest from reference TRBV5-8 and TRBJ2-2): EAGVTQSPTHLIKTRGQQATLRCSPISGHTSVYWYQQALGLGLQFLLWYDEGEERNRGNFPPRFSGRQFPNYSSELNVNALELEDSALYLCASSLAYRGTGELFFGEGSRLTVL.

The chain links TRBV9 to TRBJ2-1; 7 nucleotides match TRBD2. The CDR3 consists of 15 residues. Germline-derived CDR1 and CDR2 are SGDLS and YYNGEE. V trimming: 0 bases; J trimming: 8 bases; junction bases outside the gene matches: 8. CDR3 sequence reads: CASSVAGLPIDEQFF. The CDR3 bases are TGTGCCAGCAGCGTAGCGGGACTACCAATCGATGAGCAGTTCTTC.

This chain uses TRBV6-1 with TRBJ1-5; 7 bases agree with TRBD1. The germline CDR1 and CDR2 sequences are MNHNS and SASEGT. Losses at the gene ends were 1 base for V and 2 bases for J; bases not matched to a gene: 8. This CDR3 has 17 residues. This CDR3 is CASSEGRQGRGNQPQHF. CDR3 bases: TGTGCCAGCAGTGAAGGCAGACAGGGCCGTGGCAATCAGCCCCAGCATTTT.

The gene calls are TRBV29-1 and TRBJ2-7, with TRBD1 identical over 7 bases. The CDR3 length is 13 residues. CDR1 is SQVTM, CDR2 ANQGSEA, per germline. V lost 6 bases and J lost 3; bases outside the gene matches: 8. This CDR3 reads CSVALTGSYEQYF. The CDR3 DNA reads TGCAGCGTGGCCCTGACAGGGAGCTACGAGCAGTACTTC.

V gene TRBV27 combines with J gene TRBJ2-6; 8 bases map to TRBD1. Per germline, CDR1 MNHEY and CDR2 SMNVEV (reference sequence). With V trimmed by 8 bases and J by 0 bases, 12 bases remained unmatched. This CDR3 is built from 18 residues. As DNA, the CDR3 is TGTGCCAGCGGGGAAATCAGGGGGCCGAGCTCTGGGGCCAACGTCCTGACTTTC. As protein: CASGEIRGPSSGANVLTF.

The rearrangement joins TRBV5-1 to TRBJ1-4; a weak D match, TRBD1 (5 bases). Deletions cut 0 bases from V and 6 bases from J, with 15 bases between. The CDR3 sequence is 16 residues long. Germline CDR1 reads SGHRS; CDR2 reads YFSETQ. CDR3 amino acids: CASSLDPSRDDEKLFF. The CDR3 DNA reads TGCGCCAGCAGCTTGGATCCCTCCAGGGACGATGAAAAACTGTTTTTT.

J is TRBJ1-1 and V is TRBV7-2; no firm D call. The CDR3 totals 18 residues. Germline V CDR1 and CDR2: SGHTA, FQGNSA. V gave up 5 bases and J gave up 1 base, with 23 bases separating them. CDR3 nucleotides: TGTGCCAGCAGCGGTTCAGACTTATGGGCCATTTCGAACACTGAAGCTTTCTTT. This codes for CASSGSDLWAISNTEAFF.

V gene TRBV5-1 combines with J gene TRBJ2-2; D gene uncertain. V was cut by 1 base and J by 7 bases, with 5 bases left in between. The CDR3 spans 12 residues. Looked up from germline, CDR1 is SGHRS and CDR2 is YFSETQ. CDR3 region: CASSLPDGELFF. Written as DNA, the CDR3 is TGCGCCAGCAGCTTGCCCGACGGGGAGCTGTTTTTT.

V gene TRBV7-2 combines with J gene TRBJ2-3, with 9 bases lining up with TRBD2. The CDR3 runs to 17 residues. J lost 2 bases, V lost 1 base, and 7 bases had no gene match. CDR1 is SGHTA, CDR2 FQGNSA, per germline. Written as DNA, the CDR3 is TGTGCCAGCAGCTTAGTCCTAGCGGGATCAGACACAGATACGCAGTATTTT. Amino acid sequence: CASSLVLAGSDTDTQYF.

The rearrangement uses TRBV25-1 and TRBJ2-5; D is uncertain. Trimming cost V 0 bases and J 0 bases, with 11 bases left between them. CDR3 size: 16 residues. The germline V gene encodes CDR1 MGHDK and CDR2 SYGVNS. Written as DNA, the CDR3 is TGTGCCAGCAGTGAATATGGGGTTGGGTACCAAGAGACCCAGTACTTC. Translation: CASSEYGVGYQETQYF.

The chain carries TRBV27 and TRBJ2-1; 9 bases match TRBD2. CDR3 length: 16 residues. Germline trimming cut 6 bases from V and 0 bases from J; bases unmatched to any gene: 6. Looked up from germline, CDR1 is MNHEY and CDR2 is SMNVEV (reference sequence). CDR3 DNA: TGTGCCAGCAGCCGTTCTAGCGGGGACTCCTACAATGAGCAGTTCTTC. Protein product: CASSRSSGDSYNEQFF.

This clone was found once. V gene TRBV7-9 combines with J gene TRBJ2-1, with 7 bases aligning to TRBD1. The J segment lost 6 bases and the V segment lost 4 bases, leaving 9 bases of the junction unmatched. Germline V lookup: CDR1 SEHNR, CDR2 FQNEAQ (reference sequence). The CDR3 runs 15 residues. This chain's CDR3 is CASSSTGALGNEQFF. CDR3 nucleotides: TGTGCCAGCAGCTCAACAGGGGCCCTAGGCAATGAGCAGTTCTTC.

About this clone itself: The same CDR3 arises from other DNA sequences in this sample as well. V and J are TRBV27 and TRBJ1-5, with no clear D. Germline-derived CDR1 and CDR2 are MNHEY and SMNVEV (reference sequence). The CDR3 is 13 amino acids. V gave up 4 bases and J gave up 2 bases, with 6 bases separating them. The CDR3 is CASSWGGNQPQHF. The DNA for the CDR3 is TGTGCCAGCAGTTGGGGTGGCAATCAGCCCCAGCATTTT.

Comments on this clone: Other DNA sequences of this sample code for an identical CDR3. In nucleotides, the CDR3 is TGTGCCAGCAGTTTCACGGGGGCCAATGAGCAGTTCTTC. This encodes CASSFTGANEQFF. V is TRBV27 and J is TRBJ2-1, with D perhaps matching TRBD1 or TRBD2 (6 bases each). Per the germline V gene, CDR1 is MNHEY and CDR2 is SMNVEV (reference sequence). This CDR3 is 13 amino acids long. Trimming removed 3 bases at V and 6 bases at J, with 9 bases between.

The V and J genes are TRBV7-9 and TRBJ2-3; D possibly corresponds to TRBD2 (5 bases). This CDR3 is built from 15 residues. Germline assignment: CDR1 SEHNR and CDR2 FQNEAQ (reference sequence). V lost 4 bases, J lost 0 bases, and 11 bases lay in between. CDR3 sequence (DNA): TGTGCCAGCAGCTCCCGGACGGGGAGCACAGATACGCAGTATTTT. It specifies CASSSRTGSTDTQYF. The variable domain in full, with the rest retrieved from reference TRBV7-9 and TRBJ2-3, is DTGVSQNPRHKITKRGQNVTFRCDPISEHNRLYWYRQTLGQGPEFLTYFQNEAQLEKSRLLSDRFSAERPKGSFSTLEIQRTEQGDSAMYLCASSSRTGSTDTQYFGPGTRLTVL.

V gene TRBV7-9 combines with J gene TRBJ2-7; the D is unclear. The CDR3 is 14 residues long. V lost 5 bases to trimming and J lost 1 base, with 12 bases between them. Per the germline V gene, CDR1 is SEHNR and CDR2 is FQNEAQ (reference sequence). In DNA, the CDR3 is TGTGCCAGCAGCCAGGCCCAGCGATCCTACGAGCAGTACTTC. Translated: CASSQAQRSYEQYF.

This clone has more than one count but fewer than ten. This chain connects TRBV7-9 to TRBJ2-5; D is perhaps TRBD1 (5 bases). Germline loops: CDR1 SEHNR, CDR2 FQNEAQ (reference sequence). Trimming pared 4 bases from V and 1 base from J, leaving 16 bases between. This CDR3 spans 16 amino acids. The CDR3 loop is CASSSRTWVSQETQYF. The CDR3 coding sequence is TGTGCCAGCAGCTCCCGGACATGGGTCAGCCAAGAGACCCAGTACTTC. The full variable domain, rest sourced from reference TRBV7-9 and TRBJ2-5, is DTGVSQNPRHKITKRGQNVTFRCDPISEHNRLYWYRQTLGQGPEFLTYFQNEAQLEKSRLLSDRFSAERPKGSFSTLEIQRTEQGDSAMYLCASSSRTWVSQETQYFGPGTRLLVL.

Comments on this clone: One end of the junction is discordant with germline, which a read error may explain. The J gene is TRBJ1-1, the V gene TRBV27; 12 bases match TRBD1. The CDR3 has 15 residues. The germline gives CDR1 MNHEY, CDR2 SMNVEV (reference sequence). This chain's CDR3 is CASSLRDRGLPEAFF. Here the CDR3 DNA reads TGTGCCAGCAGTTTACGGGACAGGGGGCTACCTGAGGCTTTCTTT.

The gene calls are TRBV5-6 and TRBJ1-2; no firm D call. CDR1 is SGHDT and CDR2 is YYEEEE in the germline V gene. The CDR3 is 17 amino acids. The V gene lost 1 base and the J gene lost 4 bases, with 20 bases spanning the gap. The CDR3: CASSLLDSILDPYGYTF. DNA for the CDR3: TGTGCCAGCAGCTTGCTTGACTCAATCCTCGACCCCTATGGCTACACCTTC.

V is TRBV27 and J is TRBJ2-3; TRBD2 agrees at 7 bases. The CDR3 runs to 17 residues. The V segment lost 1 base and the J segment 2 bases; nucleotides outside the gene matches: 9. Germline V gives CDR1 MNHEY, CDR2 SMNVEV (reference sequence). CDR3 sequence reads: CASSLLGGGVNTDTQYF. DNA of the CDR3: TGTGCCAGCAGTTTATTGGGCGGGGGAGTAAACACAGATACGCAGTATTTT.

This clone occurred once. V gene TRBV4-1 combines with J gene TRBJ2-1, with a tentative D call TRBD2 (6 bases). V was trimmed by 1 base and J by 3 bases, leaving 7 bases between them. Germline V CDR1 and CDR2: MGHRA, YSYEKL. The CDR3 covers 14 residues. DNA of the CDR3: TGCGCCAGCAGCCAAGGCGGGAACTACAATGAGCAGTTCTTC. As protein: CASSQGGNYNEQFF.

As DNA, the CDR3 is TGTGCCAGCAGGCCCGCGGGCGCTGGGGCCAACGTCCTGACTTTC. Protein product: CASRPAGAGANVLTF. The chain joins TRBV7-9 to TRBJ2-6, with TRBD2 as a possible D gene (5 bases). CDR1 is SEHNR and CDR2 is FQNEAQ in the germline V gene (reference sequence). The CDR3 has 15 amino acids. The V and J ends lost 6 bases and 2 bases respectively, with 11 bases between them.

The V call is TRBV10-1, the J call TRBJ2-3; tentatively, D is TRBD1 (7 bases). This CDR3 contains 16 residues. V lost 3 bases, J lost 5 bases, and 18 bases lay in between. The germline gives CDR1 WNHNN, CDR2 SYGVQD (reference sequence). Here the CDR3 DNA reads TGCGCCAGCAGTGATCAGGGGGTCTACGGGGGAGATACGCAGTATTTT. Protein sequence: CASSDQGVYGGDTQYF.

The DNA of the CDR3 is TGTGCCAGCAGCTCGACTAGCGGCTACGAGCAGTACTTC. It specifies CASSSTSGYEQYF. The chain has TRBV7-2 and TRBJ2-7, with 9 bases matching TRBD2. Trimming cost V 4 bases and J 3 bases; bases outside gene matches: 1. Germline V gene data show CDR1 as SGHTA and CDR2 as FQGNSA. This CDR3 spans 13 amino acids.

A single count supports this clone. The CDR3 protein is CASSQKGEGLYGNTIYF. CDR3 nucleotide sequence: TGTGCCAGCAGCCAGAAAGGAGAGGGGTTATACGGAAACACCATATATTTT. The chain combines TRBV14 with TRBJ1-3; D is possibly TRBD1 (5 bases). Trimming left V 3 bases short and J 4 bases short, with 19 bases between. The germline gives CDR1 SGHDN, CDR2 FVKESK. The length of the CDR3 is 17 residues. Supplemented by reference TRBV14 and TRBJ1-3, the full variable domain reads EAGVTQFPSHSVIEKGQTVTLRCDPISGHDNLYWYRRVMGKEIKFLLHFVKESKQDESGMPNNRFLAERTGGTYSTLKVQPAELEDSGVYFCASSQKGEGLYGNTIYFGEGSWLTVV.

This rearrangement joins TRBV19 to TRBJ1-5; D remains ambiguous. Germline V gene lookup returns CDR1 LNHDA and CDR2 SQIVND (reference sequence). This CDR3 is 13 amino acids long. Trimming took off 9 bases at V and 2 bases at J, with 11 bases between the two ends. The DNA of the CDR3 is TGTGCCAGCACTAAGTATGGCAATCAGCCCCAGCATTTT. Translation gives CASTKYGNQPQHF.

The chain employs TRBV7-9 and TRBJ2-5; possible D gene TRBD1, 6 bases. The end of the DNA fits TRBJ2-7 better, so the J call may be wrong. The CDR3 contains 14 residues. Per the germline V gene, CDR1 is SEHNR and CDR2 is FQNEAQ (reference sequence). The CDR3 DNA follows: TGTGCCAGCACTTTACGGACAGACTCCTACGAGCAGTACTTC. This gives the protein CASTLRTDSYEQYF.